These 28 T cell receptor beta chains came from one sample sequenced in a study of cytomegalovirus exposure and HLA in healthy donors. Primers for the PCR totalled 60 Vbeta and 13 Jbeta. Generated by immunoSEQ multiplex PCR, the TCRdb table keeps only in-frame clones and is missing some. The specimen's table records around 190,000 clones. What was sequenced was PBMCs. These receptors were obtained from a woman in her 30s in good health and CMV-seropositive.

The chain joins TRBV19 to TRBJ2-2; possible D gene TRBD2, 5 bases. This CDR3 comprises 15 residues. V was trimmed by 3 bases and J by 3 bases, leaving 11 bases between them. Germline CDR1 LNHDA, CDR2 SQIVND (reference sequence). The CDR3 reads CASSIFSGYTGELFF. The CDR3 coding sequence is TGTGCCAGTAGTATTTTCTCGGGGTACACCGGGGAGCTGTTTTTT.

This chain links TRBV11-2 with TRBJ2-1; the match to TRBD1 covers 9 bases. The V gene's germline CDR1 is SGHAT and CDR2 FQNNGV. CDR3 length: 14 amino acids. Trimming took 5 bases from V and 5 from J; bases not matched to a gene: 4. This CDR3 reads CASSRDRAHNEQFF. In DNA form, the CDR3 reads TGTGCCAGCAGCCGGGACAGGGCTCACAATGAGCAGTTCTTC.

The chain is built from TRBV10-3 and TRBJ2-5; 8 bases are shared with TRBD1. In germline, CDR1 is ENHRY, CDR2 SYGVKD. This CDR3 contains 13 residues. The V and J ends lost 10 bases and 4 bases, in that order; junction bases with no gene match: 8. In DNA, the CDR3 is TGTGCCACCGCTGACAGGGGCGCAGAGACCCAGTACTTC. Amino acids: CATADRGAETQYF.

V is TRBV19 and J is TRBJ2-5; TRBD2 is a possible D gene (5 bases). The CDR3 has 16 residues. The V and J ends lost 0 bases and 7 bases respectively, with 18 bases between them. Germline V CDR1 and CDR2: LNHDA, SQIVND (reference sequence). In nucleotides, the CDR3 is TGTGCCAGTAGTATAGAAAAGGACTCGGCACTTGGGACCCAGTACTTC. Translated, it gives CASSIEKDSALGTQYF.

The CDR3 protein is CASSLAPGQDTDTQYF. In DNA, the CDR3 is TGTGCCAGCAGCTTAGCCCCGGGACAGGACACAGATACGCAGTATTTT. The chain has TRBV7-9 and TRBJ2-3, with 8 bases fitting TRBD1. CDR3 length equals 16 residues. The germline V gene has CDR1 SEHNR and CDR2 FQNEAQ (reference sequence). V lost 0 bases, J lost 2 bases, and 4 bases stayed unmatched.

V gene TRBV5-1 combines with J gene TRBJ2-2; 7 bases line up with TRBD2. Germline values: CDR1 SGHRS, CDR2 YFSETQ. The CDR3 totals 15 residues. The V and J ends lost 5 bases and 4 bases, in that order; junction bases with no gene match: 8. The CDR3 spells CASRGGDVSTGELFF. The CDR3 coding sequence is TGCGCCAGCAGGGGGGGGGACGTGAGCACCGGGGAGCTGTTTTTT.

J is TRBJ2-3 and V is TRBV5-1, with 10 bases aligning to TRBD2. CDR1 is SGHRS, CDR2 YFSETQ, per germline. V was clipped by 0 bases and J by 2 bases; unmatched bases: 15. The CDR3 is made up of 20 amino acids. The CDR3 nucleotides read TGCGCCAGCAGCTTGGCCCAGTCTAGCGGGGGATCTTTCTTCACAGATACGCAGTATTTT. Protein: CASSLAQSSGGSFFTDTQYF.

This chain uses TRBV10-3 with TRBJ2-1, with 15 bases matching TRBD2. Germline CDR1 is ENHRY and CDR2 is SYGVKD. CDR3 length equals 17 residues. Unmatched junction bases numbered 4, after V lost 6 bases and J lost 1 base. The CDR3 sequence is CAIRGTSGRNSYNEQFF. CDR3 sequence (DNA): TGTGCCATCAGGGGGACTAGCGGGAGGAATTCCTACAATGAGCAGTTCTTC.

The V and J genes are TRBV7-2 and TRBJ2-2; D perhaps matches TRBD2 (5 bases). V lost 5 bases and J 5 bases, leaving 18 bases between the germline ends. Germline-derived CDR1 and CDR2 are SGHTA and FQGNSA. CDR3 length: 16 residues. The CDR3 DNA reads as TGTGCCAGCAGCCCCCGGGCTCGGACTGCAACCGGGGAGCTGTTTTTT. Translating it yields CASSPRARTATGELFF.

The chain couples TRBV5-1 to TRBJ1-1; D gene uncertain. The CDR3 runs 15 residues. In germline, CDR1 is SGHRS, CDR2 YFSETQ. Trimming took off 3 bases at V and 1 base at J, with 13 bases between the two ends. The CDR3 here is CASSYATLSNTEAFF. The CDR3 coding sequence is TGCGCCAGCAGCTACGCGACACTCTCGAACACTGAAGCTTTCTTT.

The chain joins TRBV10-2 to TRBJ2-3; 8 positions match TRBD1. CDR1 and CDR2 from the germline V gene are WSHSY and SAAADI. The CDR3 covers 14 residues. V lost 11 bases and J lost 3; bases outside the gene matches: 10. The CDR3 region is CAGAQGAPTDTQYF. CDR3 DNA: TGCGCCGGGGCTCAGGGGGCGCCTACAGATACGCAGTATTTT.

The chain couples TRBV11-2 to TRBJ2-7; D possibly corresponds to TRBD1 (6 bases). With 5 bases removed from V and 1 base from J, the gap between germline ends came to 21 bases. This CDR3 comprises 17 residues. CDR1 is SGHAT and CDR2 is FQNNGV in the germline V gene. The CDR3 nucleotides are TGTGCCAGCAGCCAGGTGGGATTAGTGGGGGCGTCCTACGAGCAGTACTTC. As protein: CASSQVGLVGASYEQYF. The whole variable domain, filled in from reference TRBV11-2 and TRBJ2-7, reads EAGVAQSPRYKIIEKRQSVAFWCNPISGHATLYWYQQILGQGPKLLIQFQNNGVVDDSQLPKDRFSAERLKGVDSTLKIQPAKLEDSAVYLCASSQVGLVGASYEQYFGPGTRLTVT.

DNA for the CDR3: TGTGCCAGCAGTGGCCAGGAGAACACTGAAGCTTTCTTT. Translating gives CASSGQENTEAFF. The rearrangement uses TRBV6-1 and TRBJ1-1, with no clear D. This CDR3 is built from 13 residues. Trimming took off 4 bases at V and 1 base at J, with 7 bases between the two ends. The V gene's germline CDR1 is MNHNS and CDR2 SASEGT.

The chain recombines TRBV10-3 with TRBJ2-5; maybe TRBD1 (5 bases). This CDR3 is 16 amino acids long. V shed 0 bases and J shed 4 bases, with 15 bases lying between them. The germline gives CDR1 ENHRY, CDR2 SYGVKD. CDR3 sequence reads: CAISESMQGRGETQYF. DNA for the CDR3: TGTGCCATCAGTGAGTCGATGCAGGGTAGAGGAGAGACCCAGTACTTC.

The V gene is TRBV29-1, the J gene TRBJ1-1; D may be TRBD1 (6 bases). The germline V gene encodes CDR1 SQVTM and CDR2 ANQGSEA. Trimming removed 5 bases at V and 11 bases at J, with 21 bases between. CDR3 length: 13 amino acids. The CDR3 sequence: CSVYQGIAGSAFF. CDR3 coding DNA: TGCAGCGTTTATCAGGGGATAGCGGGGTCGGCTTTCTTT.

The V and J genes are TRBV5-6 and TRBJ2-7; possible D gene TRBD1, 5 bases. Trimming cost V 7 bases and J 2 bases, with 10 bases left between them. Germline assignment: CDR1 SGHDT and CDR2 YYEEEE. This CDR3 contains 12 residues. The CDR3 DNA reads TGTGCCAGCGGAAGACAGACCTACGAGCAGTACTTC. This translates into CASGRQTYEQYF.

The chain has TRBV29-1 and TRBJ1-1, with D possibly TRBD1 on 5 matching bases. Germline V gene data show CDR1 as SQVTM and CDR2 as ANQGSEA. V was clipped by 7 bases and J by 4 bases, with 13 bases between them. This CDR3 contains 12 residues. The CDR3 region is CSGMTGGTEAFF. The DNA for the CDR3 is TGCAGCGGCATGACGGGGGGCACTGAAGCTTTCTTT.

CDR3 protein: CASSSDSGGSSPLHF. CDR3 nucleotides: TGCGCCAGCAGCTCCGATTCAGGGGGAAGTTCACCCCTCCACTTT. V gene TRBV5-1 combines with J gene TRBJ1-6; 7 bases are a match to TRBD1. The germline V gene encodes CDR1 SGHRS and CDR2 YFSETQ. The CDR3 sequence is 15 residues long. With 3 bases clipped from V and 9 bases from J, the junction kept 9 bases outside the gene matches.

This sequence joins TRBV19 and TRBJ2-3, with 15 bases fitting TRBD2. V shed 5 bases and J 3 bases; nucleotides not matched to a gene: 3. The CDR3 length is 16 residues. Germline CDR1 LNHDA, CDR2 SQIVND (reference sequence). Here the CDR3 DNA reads TGTGCCAGTAGTCCGGGGACTAGCGGGGGGACAGATACGCAGTATTTT. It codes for CASSPGTSGGTDTQYF.

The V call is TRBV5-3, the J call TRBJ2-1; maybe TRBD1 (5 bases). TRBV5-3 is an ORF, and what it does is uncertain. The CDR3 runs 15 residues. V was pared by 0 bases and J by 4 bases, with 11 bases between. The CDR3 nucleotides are TGTGCCAGAAGCTTGGGACAGCCCAAATACAATGAGCAGTTCTTC. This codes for CARSLGQPKYNEQFF.

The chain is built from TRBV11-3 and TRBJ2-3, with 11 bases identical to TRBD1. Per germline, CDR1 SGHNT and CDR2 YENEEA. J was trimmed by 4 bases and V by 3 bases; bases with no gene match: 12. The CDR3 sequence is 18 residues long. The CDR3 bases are TGTGCCAGCAGCTTGAGCCAGGGGGGGACAGGGGGGCCAGATACGCAGTATTTT. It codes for CASSLSQGGTGGPDTQYF.

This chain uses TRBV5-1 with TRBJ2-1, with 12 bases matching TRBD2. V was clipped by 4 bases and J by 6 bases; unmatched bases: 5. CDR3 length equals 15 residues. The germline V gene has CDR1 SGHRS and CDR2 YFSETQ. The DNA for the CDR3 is TGCGCCAGCAGCGCCCTAGCGGGAGGGCCCAATGAGCAGTTCTTC. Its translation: CASSALAGGPNEQFF. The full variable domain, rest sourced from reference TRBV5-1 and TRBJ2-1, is KAGVTQTPRYLIKTRGQQVTLSCSPISGHRSVSWYQQTPGQGLQFLFEYFSETQRNKGNFPGRFSGRQFSNSRSEMNVSTLELGDSALYLCASSALAGGPNEQFFGPGTRLTVL.

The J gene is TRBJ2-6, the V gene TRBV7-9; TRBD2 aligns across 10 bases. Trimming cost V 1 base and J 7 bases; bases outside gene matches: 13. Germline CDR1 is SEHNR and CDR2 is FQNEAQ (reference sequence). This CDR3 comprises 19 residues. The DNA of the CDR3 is TGTGCCAGCAGCTTAGTCCCTAGCGGGAGCGTTAAGGGAGCCAACGTCCTGACTTTC. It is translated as CASSLVPSGSVKGANVLTF.

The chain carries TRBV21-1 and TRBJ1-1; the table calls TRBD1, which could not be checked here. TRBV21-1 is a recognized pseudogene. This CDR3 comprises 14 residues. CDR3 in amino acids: CASSKLPGGLEAFF. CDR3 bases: TGTGCCAGCAGCAAACTCCCAGGGGGCTTAGAAGCTTTCTTT.

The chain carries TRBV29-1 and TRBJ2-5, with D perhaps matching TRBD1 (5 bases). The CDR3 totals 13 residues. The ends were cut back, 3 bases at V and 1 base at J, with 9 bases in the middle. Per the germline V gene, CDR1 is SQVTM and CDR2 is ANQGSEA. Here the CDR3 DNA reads TGCAGCGTTGAGGGTGACAGCCAAGAGACCCAGTACTTC. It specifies CSVEGDSQETQYF. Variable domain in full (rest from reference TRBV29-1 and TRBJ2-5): SAVISQKPSRDICQRGTSLTIQCQVDSQVTMMFWYRQQPGQSLTLIATANQGSEATYESGFVIDKFPISRPNLTFSTLTVSNMSPEDSSIYLCSVEGDSQETQYFGPGTRLLVL.

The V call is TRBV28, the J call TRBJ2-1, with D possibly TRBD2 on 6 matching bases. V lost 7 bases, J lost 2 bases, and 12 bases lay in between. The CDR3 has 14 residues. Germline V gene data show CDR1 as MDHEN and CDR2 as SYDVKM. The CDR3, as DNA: TGTGCCAGCATGGGAGGAGGGCCCTACAATGAGCAGTTCTTC. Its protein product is CASMGGGPYNEQFF.

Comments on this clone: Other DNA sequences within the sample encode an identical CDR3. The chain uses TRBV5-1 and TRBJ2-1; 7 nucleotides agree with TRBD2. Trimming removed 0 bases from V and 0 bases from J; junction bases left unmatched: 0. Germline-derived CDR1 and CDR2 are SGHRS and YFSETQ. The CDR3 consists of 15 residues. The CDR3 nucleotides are TGCGCCAGCAGCTTGGGCGGGAGCTCCTACAATGAGCAGTTCTTC. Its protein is CASSLGGSSYNEQFF. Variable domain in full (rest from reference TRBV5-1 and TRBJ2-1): KAGVTQTPRYLIKTRGQQVTLSCSPISGHRSVSWYQQTPGQGLQFLFEYFSETQRNKGNFPGRFSGRQFSNSRSEMNVSTLELGDSALYLCASSLGGSSYNEQFFGPGTRLTVL.

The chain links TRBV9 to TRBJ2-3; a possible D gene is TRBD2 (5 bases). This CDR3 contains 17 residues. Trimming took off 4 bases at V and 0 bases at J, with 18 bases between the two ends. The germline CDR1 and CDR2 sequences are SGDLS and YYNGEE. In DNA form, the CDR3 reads TGTGCCAGCAGCCCTACCGGGGTATGGACTAGCACAGATACGCAGTATTTT. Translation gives CASSPTGVWTSTDTQYF.